This is a list of T cell receptor beta chains from one sample in a study of cytomegalovirus exposure and HLA in healthy donors. Using immunoSEQ multiplex PCR, the repertoire was profiled, and TCRdb retains in-frame clones only, with some absent. The sample includes about 160,000 clones, about 78% of them seen just once. The material sequenced was PBMCs. These receptors all come from a male donor in good health and CMV-seronegative. CDR3s include the opening cysteine and the closing phenylalanine or tryptophan. The D gene is left open where the match is weak. A row's size may be missing; if present it is once, few, many or a size class.

>TRBV6-1|NA|TRBJ2-7|TRBD2
CASRSAGANYF
TGTGCCAGCAGGTCAGCGGGGGCTAACTACTTC
>TRBV7-3|NA|TRBJ2-1|TRBD1
CASSRDRGLWNEQFF
TGTGCCAGCAGCCGGGACAGGGGGCTATGGAATGAGCAGTTCTTC
>TRBV29-1|NA|TRBJ1-2|NA
CSGGETTF
TGCAGCGGGGGAGAGACCACCTTC
>TRBV5-6|once|TRBJ1-5|NA
CASSGRGSNQPQHF
TGTGCCAGCAGCGGCCGGGGTAGCAATCAGCCCCAGCATTTT
>TRBV14|NA|TRBJ2-7|TRBD2
CASSQGGASGRYYEQYF
TGTGCCAGCAGCCAAGGGGGTGCTAGCGGGAGATATTACGAGCAGTACTTC
>TRBV5-5|once|TRBJ1-2|TRBD1
CASSWGQDLGYTF
TGTGCCAGCAGCTGGGGACAGGATCTTGGCTACACCTTC
>TRBV6-1|NA|TRBJ2-2|NA
CASSGTVANTGELFF
TGTGCCAGCAGTGGCACGGTCGCGAACACCGGGGAGCTGTTTTTT
>TRBV5-4|once|TRBJ2-7|TRBD1
CASSSGQGLNYEQYF
TGTGCCAGCAGCTCTGGACAGGGCCTAAACTACGAGCAGTACTTC
>TRBV18|few|TRBJ2-1|TRBD2
CASSPLKISGLAGTFPYNEQFF
TGTGCCAGCTCACCACTAAAAATATCGGGACTAGCGGGGACGTTTCCCTACAATGAGCAGTTCTTC
>TRBV9|NA|TRBJ2-5|TRBD1
CASSVEQGWQETQYF
TGTGCCAGCAGCGTAGAACAGGGGTGGCAAGAGACCCAGTACTTC
>TRBV6-5|NA|TRBJ1-1|NA
CASSTRTKNTEAFF
TGTGCCAGCAGTACACGGACAAAGAACACTGAAGCTTTCTTT
>TRBV7-2|NA|TRBJ2-3|NA
CASSLGARSTDTQYF
TGTGCCAGCAGCTTAGGGGCCAGGAGCACAGATACGCAGTATTTT
>TRBV28|NA|TRBJ1-2|NA
CASSLGTFYTF
TGTGCCAGCAGCCTCGGGACATTTTACACCTTC
>TRBV11-2|NA|TRBJ1-5|NA
CASSRTDSNQPQHF
TGTGCCAGCAGCCGGACAGATAGCAATCAGCCCCAGCATTTT
>TRBV30|NA|TRBJ2-7|TRBD2
CAWRTSGSGGEQYF
TGTGCCTGGAGGACTAGCGGGAGCGGGGGCGAGCAGTACTTC
>TRBV18|NA|TRBJ2-2|TRBD1
CASSPWTGGDTGELFF
TGTGCCAGCTCACCTTGGACAGGGGGTGACACCGGGGAGCTGTTTTTT
>TRBV6-1|once|TRBJ2-1|TRBD2
CASSGPSGSSYNEQFF
TGTGCCAGCAGTGGTCCTAGCGGGAGCTCCTACAATGAGCAGTTCTTC
>TRBV29-1|NA|TRBJ2-6|NA
CSVQGSGANVLTF
TGCAGCGTACAGGGTTCTGGGGCCAACGTCCTGACTTTC
>TRBV7-3|NA|TRBJ2-1|TRBD2
CASSLTSGSGNNEQFF
TGTGCCAGCAGCTTAACTAGCGGGAGCGGTAACAATGAGCAGTTCTTC
>TRBV9|few|TRBJ2-1|TRBD2
CASSVVGTSGGSNEQFF
TGTGCCAGCAGCGTAGTAGGGACTAGCGGGGGATCGAATGAGCAGTTCTTC
>TRBV19|NA|TRBJ2-1|NA
CASRTGYNEQFF
TGTGCCAGTAGGACTGGCTACAATGAGCAGTTCTTC
>TRBV18|NA|TRBJ2-3|NA
CASSGRGDTQYF
TGTGCCAGCTCTGGGCGGGGAGATACGCAGTATTTT
>TRBV27|few|TRBJ2-3|TRBD1
CASSWGQGEADTQYF
TGTGCCAGCAGTTGGGGACAGGGGGAAGCAGATACGCAGTATTTT
>TRBV9|NA|TRBJ1-1|TRBD1
CASSVTGQGNTEAFF
TGTGCCAGCAGCGTCACGGGACAGGGGAACACTGAAGCTTTCTTT
>TRBV6-4|NA|TRBJ2-1|TRBD1
CASSDATGGFNEQFF
TGTGCCAGCAGTGATGCGACAGGGGGCTTCAATGAGCAGTTCTTC
>TRBV5-1|NA|TRBJ1-6|TRBD1
CASSLDRGPYSPLHF
TGCGCCAGCAGCTTGGACAGGGGACCATATTCACCCCTCCACTTT
>TRBV7-9|NA|TRBJ1-3|TRBD1
CASSPAGQARPGNTIYF
TGTGCCAGCAGCCCCGCTGGACAGGCGAGACCTGGAAACACCATATATTTT
>TRBV4-1|NA|TRBJ2-7|TRBD1
CASSLRDRDAYEQYF
TGCGCCAGCAGCCTCCGGGACAGGGACGCCTACGAGCAGTACTTC
>TRBV6-4|NA|TRBJ2-3|TRBD2
CASSGKTGGEVADTQYF
TGTGCCAGCAGCGGTAAAACGGGGGGAGAAGTCGCAGATACGCAGTATTTT